A single sample is the source of the 28 T cell receptor beta chains below, sequenced in a study of blood T cell repertoires in COVID-19. Profiled with immunoSEQ multiplex PCR; TCRdb holds only in-frame clones, not every one. The table has about 150,000 clones, roughly nine tenths seen once; the top ten hold less than 3%. Sample: peripheral blood. These receptors all stem from a man between 60 and 75 years old with acute or convalescent COVID-19.

V gene TRBV5-5 combines with J gene TRBJ1-6; a possible D gene is TRBD1 (5 bases). Trimming left V 4 bases short and J 7 bases short, with 12 bases between. Germline V gene sequence: CDR1 SGHKS, CDR2 YYEKEE (reference sequence). The CDR3 runs to 14 residues. DNA of the CDR3: TGTGCCAGCAGCGAGGGACTGAGAAATTCACCCCTCCACTTT. Translated, it gives CASSEGLRNSPLHF.

The chain recombines TRBV10-2 with TRBJ2-7, with D maybe TRBD1 (6 bases). V lost 4 bases to trimming and J lost 3 bases, with 13 bases between them. Germline V gives CDR1 WSHSY, CDR2 SAAADI. This CDR3 region has 14 residues. This CDR3 is CASSAGQLYYEQYF. In DNA, the CDR3 is TGCGCCAGCAGTGCCGGACAGCTTTACTACGAGCAGTACTTC.

V is TRBV11-2 and J is TRBJ1-6; TRBD1 aligns across 9 bases. The CDR3 totals 17 residues. In germline, CDR1 is SGHAT, CDR2 FQNNGV. Trimming cost V 1 base and J 10 bases; bases outside gene matches: 11. The DNA for the CDR3 is TGTGCCAGCAGCTTAGTCGGGCGGACAGGGGTAAGATCACCCCTCCACTTT. Protein: CASSLVGRTGVRSPLHF.

A note on this clone: The junction shows a germline mismatch at one end, possibly a read error. This chain joins TRBV7-7 and TRBJ2-1, with 9 nucleotides matching TRBD1. Germline CDR1 SSHAT, CDR2 FNYEAQ (reference sequence). This CDR3 comprises 15 residues. The CDR3 nucleotides read TGTGCTAGCAGGAACAGGGGGCGCCTATTAGTGGAGCAGTTCTTC. Residues: CASRNRGRLLVEQFF.

This chain connects TRBV6-4 to TRBJ2-5, with D hard to call. The V and J ends lost 1 base and 3 bases respectively, with 12 bases between them. In germline, CDR1 is MRHNA, CDR2 SNTAGT. CDR3 length equals 15 residues. In DNA form, the CDR3 reads TGTGCCAGCAGTGACTTGTCCAGGTACAAAGAGACCCAGTACTTC. It codes for CASSDLSRYKETQYF.

The genes are TRBV7-2 and TRBJ1-4; TRBD1 matches at 7 bases. Per germline, CDR1 SGHTA and CDR2 FQGNSA. The CDR3 consists of 16 residues. The V gene end was trimmed by 1 base and the J gene end by 4 bases; junction bases not matched to a gene: 6. The CDR3 is CASSLEGGLSNEKLFF. The CDR3 DNA reads TGTGCCAGCAGCTTAGAAGGGGGCCTCAGTAATGAAAAACTGTTTTTT.

The chain combines TRBV4-1 with TRBJ2-7, with 7 nucleotides matching TRBD1. Germline V gene data show CDR1 as MGHRA and CDR2 as YSYEKL. V was pared by 4 bases and J by 2 bases, with 5 bases of the junction left unmatched. The CDR3 length is 14 residues. CDR3 amino acids: CASSPRQGTYEQYF. The CDR3 DNA follows: TGCGCCAGCAGCCCCCGACAGGGAACCTACGAGCAGTACTTC.

This chain connects TRBV2 to TRBJ2-1; a weak D match, TRBD1 (5 bases). V was clipped by 1 base and J by 4 bases, with 11 bases between them. Germline V gene lookup returns CDR1 SNHLY and CDR2 FYNNEI. The CDR3 runs to 15 residues. CDR3 amino acids: CASSEGRQKYNEQFF. The CDR3 DNA reads TGTGCCAGCAGTGAAGGTCGACAGAAATACAATGAGCAGTTCTTC.

This rearrangement joins TRBV27 to TRBJ2-3; 7 positions agree with TRBD1. V shed 3 bases and J 2 bases; nucleotides not matched to a gene: 2. CDR1 is MNHEY, CDR2 SMNVEV, per germline (reference sequence). CDR3 length equals 14 residues. The chain's CDR3 is CASSLRGLTDTQYF. As DNA, the CDR3 is TGTGCCAGCAGTTTGAGGGGGCTCACAGATACGCAGTATTTT.

This sequence joins TRBV5-1 and TRBJ1-6, with TRBD1 as a possible D gene (5 bases). Germline-derived CDR1 and CDR2 are SGHRS and YFSETQ. The CDR3 contains 15 residues. The V and J ends lost 1 base and 6 bases respectively, with 11 bases between them. This CDR3 is CASSLRGVSNSPLHF. CDR3 coding DNA: TGCGCCAGCAGCTTGAGGGGCGTGAGTAATTCACCCCTCCACTTT.

This clone was detected a few times. The chain recombines TRBV19 with TRBJ2-1; 11 bases map to TRBD2. The CDR3 extends over 16 amino acids. The junction had 7 bases not matched to a gene; V was cut back by 6 bases and J by 3 bases. Per germline, CDR1 LNHDA and CDR2 SQIVND (reference sequence). The chain's CDR3 is CASSKPGLADYNEQFF. Here the CDR3 DNA reads TGTGCCAGTAGCAAACCGGGACTAGCGGACTACAATGAGCAGTTCTTC.

This chain connects TRBV19 to TRBJ1-5, with D tentatively TRBD1 (5 bases). This CDR3 is built from 15 residues. The germline V gene has CDR1 LNHDA and CDR2 SQIVND (reference sequence). The V end was cut by 4 bases, the J end by 4 bases, with 14 bases between. CDR3 sequence (DNA): TGTGCCAGTAGTAAGCTGACAGCACAGAATCAGCCCCAGCATTTT. It yields the protein CASSKLTAQNQPQHF.

The genes are TRBV30 and TRBJ1-6; possibly TRBD1 for D (6 bases). Deletions cut 2 bases from V and 9 bases from J, with 17 bases between. This CDR3 contains 15 residues. The germline gives CDR1 GTSNPN, CDR2 SVGIG (reference sequence). The CDR3 sequence is CAWSIGTPRLSPLHF. CDR3 sequence (DNA): TGTGCCTGGAGTATTGGGACACCGAGACTTTCACCCCTCCACTTT.

The V call is TRBV15, the J call TRBJ1-2, with 8 bases that match TRBD1. The CDR3 contains 14 residues. Trimming took 8 bases from V and 8 from J; bases not matched to a gene: 13. CDR1 LNHNV and CDR2 YYDKDF come from the germline V gene (reference sequence). The CDR3 sequence: CATLFRTGGSGYTF. For the CDR3, the DNA is TGTGCCACCCTCTTCAGAACAGGGGGGAGCGGCTACACCTTC.

The V gene is TRBV5-1, the J gene TRBJ1-2; D possibly corresponds to TRBD1 (5 bases). CDR1 is SGHRS and CDR2 is YFSETQ in the germline V gene. The CDR3 is made up of 15 amino acids. Trimming took off 3 bases at V and 4 bases at J, with 16 bases between the two ends. CDR3 in amino acids: CASSYDRADLYGYTF. Written as DNA, the CDR3 is TGCGCCAGCAGCTACGACAGAGCCGACCTCTATGGCTACACCTTC.

The CDR3 DNA reads as TGTGCCAGCAGTATTGACAGCCCCACAGATACGCAGTATTTT. Its translation is CASSIDSPTDTQYF. The J gene is TRBJ2-3, the V gene TRBV6-5; maybe TRBD1 (5 bases). Germline assignment: CDR1 MNHEY and CDR2 SVGAGI. The CDR3 totals 14 residues. Trimming cost V 5 bases and J 2 bases, with 11 bases left between them.

CDR3 DNA sequence: TGTGCCAGCAACGCACTGGCGGGGTCGGCCAATTCACCCCTCCACTTT. Amino acid sequence: CASNALAGSANSPLHF. The rearrangement joins TRBV5-4 to TRBJ1-6; D unresolved. Germline assignment: CDR1 SGHNT and CDR2 YYREEE (reference sequence). V dropped 6 bases and J dropped 7 bases, with 20 bases sitting between them. This CDR3 contains 16 residues.

The genes are TRBV27 and TRBJ1-1, with 10 bases identical to TRBD1. J gave up 4 bases and V 4 bases, and 6 bases lay outside the gene matches. CDR3 length: 15 amino acids. Germline V gene lookup returns CDR1 MNHEY and CDR2 SMNVEV (reference sequence). The CDR3 reads CASSSDRGRGTEAFF. CDR3 coding DNA: TGTGCCAGCAGTTCCGACAGGGGGCGAGGCACTGAAGCTTTCTTT.

This clone was seen a few times. The rearrangement uses TRBV2 and TRBJ1-1; D is possibly TRBD1 (5 bases). The CDR3 sequence is 13 residues long. V lost 5 bases to trimming and J lost 10 bases, with 17 bases between them. CDR1 SNHLY and CDR2 FYNNEI come from the germline V gene. This CDR3 reads CASSTPGREGAFF. Here the CDR3 DNA reads TGTGCCAGCAGTACTCCGGGACGGGAGGGAGCTTTCTTT.

V gene TRBV15 combines with J gene TRBJ1-1, with 7 bases fitting TRBD1. There are 15 residues in the CDR3. The germline gives CDR1 LNHNV, CDR2 YYDKDF (reference sequence). Losses at the gene ends were 1 base for V and 2 bases for J; bases not matched to a gene: 4. CDR3 nucleotide sequence: TGTGCCACCAGCAGAGGGGGACAGCTAAACACTGAAGCTTTCTTT. It is translated as CATSRGGQLNTEAFF.

The chain employs TRBV30 and TRBJ1-6, with D perhaps matching TRBD1 (5 bases). There are 15 residues in the CDR3. The V end was cut by 0 bases, the J end by 7 bases, with 13 bases between. Germline V gene lookup returns CDR1 GTSNPN and CDR2 SVGIG (reference sequence). CDR3 region: CAWSVHGGGNSPLHF. The CDR3 bases are TGTGCCTGGAGTGTACATGGGGGGGGGAATTCACCCCTCCACTTT.

Only one count was recorded for this clone. This rearrangement joins TRBV2 to TRBJ1-5; TRBD1 agrees at 9 bases. This CDR3 comprises 17 residues. After removal of 5 bases from V and 3 bases from J, the junction contained 11 bases not matched to a gene. Germline loops: CDR1 SNHLY, CDR2 FYNNEI. Here the CDR3 reads CASSLLRRDRVNQPQHF. As DNA, the CDR3 is TGTGCCAGCAGTCTTCTAAGACGGGACAGGGTCAATCAGCCCCAGCATTTT.

The CDR3 coding sequence is TGTGCCAGCAGCCCCCCCCCATACAATGAGCAGTTCTTC. Its protein product is CASSPPPYNEQFF. The chain couples TRBV9 to TRBJ2-1; D unresolved. In germline, CDR1 is SGDLS, CDR2 YYNGEE. This CDR3 has 13 residues. The V gene lost 4 bases and the J gene lost 4 bases, with 9 bases spanning the gap.

The V and J genes are TRBV19 and TRBJ1-6, with 10 bases fitting TRBD1. With V trimmed by 3 bases and J by 4 bases, 6 bases remained unmatched. This CDR3 has 17 residues. CDR1 and CDR2 (germline): LNHDA, SQIVND (reference sequence). CDR3 protein: CASSMIGTGDYNSPLHF. The CDR3 DNA follows: TGTGCCAGTAGTATGATCGGGACAGGGGATTATAATTCACCCCTCCACTTT.

The chain has TRBV7-9 and TRBJ2-5; D unresolved. Germline-derived CDR1 and CDR2 are SEHNR and FQNEAQ (reference sequence). The CDR3 runs 14 residues. Deletions cut 2 bases from V and 0 bases from J, with 7 bases between. As DNA, the CDR3 is TGTGCCAGCAGCTTACGCCAGTACCAAGAGACCCAGTACTTC. Encoded protein: CASSLRQYQETQYF.

This clone was found a few times. V gene TRBV4-1 combines with J gene TRBJ2-2; D is possibly TRBD1 (5 bases). CDR3 length: 14 residues. Germline-derived CDR1 and CDR2 are MGHRA and YSYEKL. V was pared by 4 bases and J by 5 bases, with 11 bases between. CDR3 region: CASSLDRATGELFF. CDR3 bases: TGCGCCAGCAGCCTTGACAGAGCTACCGGGGAGCTGTTTTTT.

The J gene is TRBJ2-2, the V gene TRBV5-1; a possible D gene is TRBD1 (5 bases). Germline V lookup: CDR1 SGHRS, CDR2 YFSETQ. The CDR3 sequence is 14 residues long. V was clipped by 3 bases and J by 6 bases, with 12 bases between them. CDR3 sequence (DNA): TGCGCCAGCAGCTCCACGCAGGGCCCCGGGGAGCTGTTTTTT. This translates into CASSSTQGPGELFF.

V and J are TRBV27 and TRBJ1-6, with 7 bases matching TRBD1. Losses at the gene ends were 8 bases for V and 10 bases for J; bases not matched to a gene: 14. The CDR3 extends over 15 amino acids. The V gene's germline CDR1 is MNHEY and CDR2 SMNVEV (reference sequence). CDR3 loop: CASGLGTVISSPLHF. In DNA form, the CDR3 reads TGTGCCAGCGGATTGGGGACAGTGATTAGCTCACCCCTCCACTTT.